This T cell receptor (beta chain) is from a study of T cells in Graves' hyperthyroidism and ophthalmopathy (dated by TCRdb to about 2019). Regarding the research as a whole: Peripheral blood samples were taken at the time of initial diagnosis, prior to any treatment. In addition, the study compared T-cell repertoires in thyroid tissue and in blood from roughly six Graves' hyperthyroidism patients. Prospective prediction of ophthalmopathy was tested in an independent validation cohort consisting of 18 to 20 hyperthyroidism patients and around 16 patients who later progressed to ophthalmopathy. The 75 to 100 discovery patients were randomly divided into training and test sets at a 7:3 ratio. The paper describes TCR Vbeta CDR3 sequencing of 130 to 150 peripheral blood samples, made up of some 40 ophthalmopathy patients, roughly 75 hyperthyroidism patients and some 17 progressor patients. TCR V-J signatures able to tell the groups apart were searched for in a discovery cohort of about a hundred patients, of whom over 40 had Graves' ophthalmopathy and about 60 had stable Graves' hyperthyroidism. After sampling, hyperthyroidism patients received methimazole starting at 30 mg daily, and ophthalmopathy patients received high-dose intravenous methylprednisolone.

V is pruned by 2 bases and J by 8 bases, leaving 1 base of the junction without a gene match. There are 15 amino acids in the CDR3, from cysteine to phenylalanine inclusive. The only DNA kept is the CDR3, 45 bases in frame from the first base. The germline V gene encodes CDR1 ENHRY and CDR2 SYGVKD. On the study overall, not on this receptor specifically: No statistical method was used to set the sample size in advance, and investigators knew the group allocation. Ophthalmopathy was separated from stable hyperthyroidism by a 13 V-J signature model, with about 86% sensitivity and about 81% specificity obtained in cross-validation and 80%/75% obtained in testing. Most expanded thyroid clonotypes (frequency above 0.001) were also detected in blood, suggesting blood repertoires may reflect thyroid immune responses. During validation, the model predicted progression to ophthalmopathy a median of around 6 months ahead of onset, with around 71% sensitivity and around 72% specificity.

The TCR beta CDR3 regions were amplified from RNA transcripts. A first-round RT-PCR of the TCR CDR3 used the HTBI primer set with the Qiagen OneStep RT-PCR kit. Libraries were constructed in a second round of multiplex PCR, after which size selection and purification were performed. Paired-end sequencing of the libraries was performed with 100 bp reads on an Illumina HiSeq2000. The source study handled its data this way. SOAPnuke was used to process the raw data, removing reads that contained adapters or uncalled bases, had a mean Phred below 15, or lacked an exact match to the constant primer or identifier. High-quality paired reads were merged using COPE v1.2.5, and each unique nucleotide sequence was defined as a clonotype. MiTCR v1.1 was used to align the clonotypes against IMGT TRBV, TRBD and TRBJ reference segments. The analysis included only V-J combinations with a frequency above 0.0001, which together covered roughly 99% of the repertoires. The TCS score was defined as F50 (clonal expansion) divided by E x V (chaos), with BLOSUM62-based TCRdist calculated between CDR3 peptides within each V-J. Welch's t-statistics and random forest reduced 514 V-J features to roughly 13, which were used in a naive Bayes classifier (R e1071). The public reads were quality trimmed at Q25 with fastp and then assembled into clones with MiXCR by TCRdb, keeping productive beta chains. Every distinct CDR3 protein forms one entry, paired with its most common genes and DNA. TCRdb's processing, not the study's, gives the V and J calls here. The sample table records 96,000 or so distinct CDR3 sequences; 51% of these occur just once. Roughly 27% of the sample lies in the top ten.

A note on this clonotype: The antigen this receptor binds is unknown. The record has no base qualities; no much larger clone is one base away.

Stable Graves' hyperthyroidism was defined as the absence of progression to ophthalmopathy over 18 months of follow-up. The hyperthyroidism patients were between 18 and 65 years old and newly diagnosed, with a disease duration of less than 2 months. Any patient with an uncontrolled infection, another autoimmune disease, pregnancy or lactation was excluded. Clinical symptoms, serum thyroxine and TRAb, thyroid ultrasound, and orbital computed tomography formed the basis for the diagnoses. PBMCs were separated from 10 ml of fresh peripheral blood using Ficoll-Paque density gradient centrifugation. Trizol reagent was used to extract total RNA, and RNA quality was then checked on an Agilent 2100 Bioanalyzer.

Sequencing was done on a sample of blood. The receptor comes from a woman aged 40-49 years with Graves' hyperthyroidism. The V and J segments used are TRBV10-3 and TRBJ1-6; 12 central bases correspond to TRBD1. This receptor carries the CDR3 CAISEGTGGYSPLHF. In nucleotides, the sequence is TGTGCCATCAGTGAGGGGACAGGGGGCTATTCACCCCTCCACTTT.